This T cell receptor (beta chain) originates from a study of shared clonotypes between healthy human individuals. Clones were read by immunoSEQ multiplex PCR, and TCRdb kept only the in-frame ones, dropping some. The table includes about 690,000 clones, about 90% detected once. The CDR3 extends over 15 amino acids. Germline CDR1 and CDR2: SGDLS and YYNGEE. V shed 4 bases, J shed 4 bases, and the junction held 7 bases outside the gene matches. The chain carries TRBV9 and TRBJ1-2; 10 bases fit TRBD1. Material for sequencing was memory CD8+ T cells from PBMCs. As for subset: CD45RO+ cells pooled with CCR7-negative TemRA cells. The TCR originated in a man aged 18 to 30 in good health. Some clones in this sample may be carry-over from other donors' samples. The CDR3 protein is CASSTRTGGGYGYTF. The CDR3 region has the DNA TGTGCCAGCAGCACCAGGACAGGGGGTGGCTATGGCTACACCTTC.